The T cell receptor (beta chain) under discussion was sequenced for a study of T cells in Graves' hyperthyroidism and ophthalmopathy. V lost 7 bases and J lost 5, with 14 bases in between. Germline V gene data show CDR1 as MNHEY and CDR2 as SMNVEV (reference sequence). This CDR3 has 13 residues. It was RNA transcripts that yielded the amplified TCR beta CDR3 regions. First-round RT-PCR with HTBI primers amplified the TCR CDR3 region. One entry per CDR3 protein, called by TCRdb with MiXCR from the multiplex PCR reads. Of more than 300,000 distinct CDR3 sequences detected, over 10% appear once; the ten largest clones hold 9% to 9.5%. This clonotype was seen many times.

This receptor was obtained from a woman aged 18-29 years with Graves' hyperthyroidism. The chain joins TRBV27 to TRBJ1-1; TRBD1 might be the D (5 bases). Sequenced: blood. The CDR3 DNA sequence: TGTGCCAGCACCCCGGGGACGGGGACTGAAGCTTTCTTT. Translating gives CASTPGTGTEAFF.